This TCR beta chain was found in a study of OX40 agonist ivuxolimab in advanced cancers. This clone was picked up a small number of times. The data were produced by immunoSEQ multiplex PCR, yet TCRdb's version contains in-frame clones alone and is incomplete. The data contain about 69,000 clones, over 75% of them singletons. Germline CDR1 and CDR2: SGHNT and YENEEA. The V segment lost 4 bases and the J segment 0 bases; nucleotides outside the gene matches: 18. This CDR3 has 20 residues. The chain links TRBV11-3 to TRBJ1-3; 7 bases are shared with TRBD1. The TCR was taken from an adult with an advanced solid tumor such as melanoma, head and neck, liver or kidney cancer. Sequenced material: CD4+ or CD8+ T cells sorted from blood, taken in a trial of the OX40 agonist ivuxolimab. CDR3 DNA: TGTGCCAGCAGCTCCCGGGGGACAGCTAACTTACTATCCTCTGGAAACACCATATATTTT. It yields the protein CASSSRGTANLLSSGNTIYF.